Below, 2 T cell receptor beta chains from the same sample are listed, as sequenced in a study of T-cell reconstitution after alpha-beta-depleted transplantation in children. Preparing the TCRbeta library involved the use of unique molecular identifiers. TCRdb processed the PCR reads anew with MiXCR; each CDR3 protein has one entry. The profile shows more than 400,000 distinct CDR3 sequences, roughly 10% of them singletons. The sequenced sample was PBMCs, mostly from graft donor cells, obtained 180 days after TCRalphabeta/CD19-depleted stem cell transplant. Receptors were obtained from a female patient aged 2 to 10 who had a stem cell transplant for aplastic anemia, so the T cells may come from the graft donor.

This sequence joins TRBV11-2 and TRBJ2-5; 9 nucleotides match TRBD1. CDR3 length: 15 residues. V lost 4 bases, J lost 6 bases, and 9 bases stayed unmatched. The germline gives CDR1 SGHAT, CDR2 FQNNGV. This CDR3 is CASSSSGTGWQTQYF. DNA of the CDR3: TGTGCCAGCAGCTCATCCGGGACAGGGTGGCAGACCCAGTACTTC.

Ten or more counts support this clonotype. The V and J genes are TRBV20-1 and TRBJ2-1, with D possibly matching TRBD2 (6 bases). The V end lost 1 base, the J end lost 3 bases, and 16 bases lay between the germline ends. Germline lookup yields CDR1 DFQATT and CDR2 SNEGSKA (reference sequence). The CDR3 runs to 16 residues. The CDR3 DNA reads as TGCAGTGCTAGAGGCCCCTTTGGGGGACTCTACAATGAGCAGTTCTTC. It is translated as CSARGPFGGLYNEQFF.